This entry lists 3 T cell receptor beta chains sequenced from one sample in a study of blood T cells in healthy people across ages. Combining a sample-barcoded 5' primer with a J-beta primer mix, a second PCR ran for about 7 to 12 cycles. One entry per CDR3 protein, called by TCRdb with MiXCR from the 5' RACE reads. The sample holds about 1,400,000 distinct CDR3 sequences, approximately 59% seen once. Sequenced material: blood. The receptors originated from a man younger than 35 in good health.

The genes are TRBV29-1 and TRBJ2-5; 9 bases are shared with TRBD1. The J segment lost 4 bases and the V segment lost 2 bases, leaving 11 bases of the junction unmatched. Germline assignment: CDR1 SQVTM and CDR2 ANQGSEA. The CDR3 is made up of 16 amino acids. This CDR3 is CSVEKAPGQGVETQYF. DNA for the CDR3: TGCAGCGTTGAAAAAGCCCCGGGACAGGGTGTAGAGACCCAGTACTTC.

The chain joins TRBV12-3 or TRBV12-4 to TRBJ1-6; TRBD1 matches at 10 bases. The CDR3 runs to 15 residues. After removal of 3 bases from V and 5 bases from J, the junction contained 1 base not matched to a gene. Here the CDR3 DNA reads TGTGCCAGCAGTTTGGGGACAGGGGATAATTCACCCCTCCACTTT. It encodes CASSLGTGDNSPLHF.

This chain uses TRBV6-6 with TRBJ1-4; D gene unclear. Germline assignment: CDR1 MNHNY and CDR2 SVGAGI (reference sequence). CDR3 length: 13 amino acids. Trimming took off 2 bases at V and 7 bases at J, with 8 bases between the two ends. CDR3 residues: CASSYTAGEKLFF. DNA for the CDR3: TGTGCCAGCAGTTACACGGCAGGTGAAAAACTGTTTTTT.